This T cell receptor (beta chain) originates from a study of shared clonotypes between healthy human individuals. Study findings and constraints: Blood alone was sampled, and tissue repertoires likely differ.

Donation came from healthy HIV-negative adults that had no recent acute infections or vaccinations. Those who donated, Caucasian adults without exception, all lived in Nashville, Tennessee. J was trimmed by 3 bases and V by 2 bases; bases with no gene match: 3. Germline V gene lookup returns CDR1 SNHLY and CDR2 FYNNEI. This CDR3 is built from 15 residues. This clone occurred once. Its specificity is not known. Profiling relied on immunoSEQ multiplex PCR, and the TCRdb table lists in-frame clones only, not all of them. The sample lists fewer than 550,000 clones, about 75% occurring once. The source material was PBMCs. This sequence originates from a woman aged 40 to 55 in good health. Some clones in this sample may be carry-over from other donors' samples. The chain links TRBV2 to TRBJ2-7, with 11 bases aligning to TRBD1. CDR3 loop: CASSEPGQGVYEQYF. CDR3 nucleotide sequence: TGTGCCAGCAGTGAACCGGGACAGGGGGTCTACGAGCAGTACTTC.